This T cell receptor beta chain was obtained from a study of T-cell memory formation after mild COVID-19. Study-wide context: Across donors, TCR clusters were largely donor specific. Study results and limitations: Some responding clones appeared in pre-infection memory, suggesting cross-reactive memory joined. A balance of CD4 and CD8 characterized clones contracting day 15 to 85, whereas later expanders leaned CD4+.

The CDR3 covers 14 residues. In germline, CDR1 is SEHNR, CDR2 FQNEAQ (reference sequence). V shed 3 bases and J 9 bases; nucleotides not matched to a gene: 5. This clonotype was seen a handful of times. Its specificity is not known. TCRdb reanalysed the 5' RACE reads using MiXCR and keeps one entry per CDR3 protein. This sample yields about 620,000 distinct CDR3 sequences, of which roughly 18% are seen a single time; around 13% belongs to the top ten. The clonotype was recovered from an adult woman who had mild COVID-19 (a few samples of this study predate the infection). Cell type and time point are not known. The chain is built from TRBV7-9 and TRBJ1-6, with TRBD1 identical over 7 bases. The sample consisted of PBMCs or a T cell subset sorted from them (not recorded which). The CDR3 DNA sequence: TGTGCCAGCAGCTTGAGTCAGGGGGGTTCACCCCTCCACTTT. Translated: CASSLSQGGSPLHF. Combining the CDR3 with reference TRBV7-9 and TRBJ1-6 gives the whole variable domain DTGVSQNPRHKITKRGQNVTFRCDPISEHNRLYWYRQTLGQGPEFLTYFQNEAQLEKSRLLSDRFSAERPKGSFSTLEIQRTEQGDSAMYLCASSLSQGGSPLHFGNGTRLTVT.